One T cell receptor beta chain is described in this entry. The antigen is not known. The data were obtained in a study of cytomegalovirus exposure and HLA in healthy donors. Findings and limits, study-wide: Rare sequences made up most TCRs, while some public TCRs were found in many donors.

The V and J ends lost 3 bases and 8 bases, in that order; junction bases with no gene match: 3. The CDR3 totals 15 residues. In germline, CDR1 is SGDLS, CDR2 YYNGEE. The protocol was immunoSEQ multiplex PCR, while the TCRdb copy is restricted to in-frame clones and leaves out a portion. The sample has 190,000 or so clones, 65% to 90% seen once. The rearrangement uses TRBV9 and TRBJ2-1; 15 nucleotides line up with TRBD2. Input material: PBMCs. The clonotype comes from a woman in her 30s in good health and CMV-seropositive. The CDR3 bases are TGTGCCAGCAGCGGGACTAGCGGGAGGGCGGATGAGCAGTTCTTC. This encodes CASSGTSGRADEQFF.